This record looks at one T cell receptor beta chain sequence and its context. This sample stems from a study of blood T cell repertoires in COVID-19. As for the study in general: The origin of the acute and convalescent COVID-19 samples was the United States, Italy and Spain.

Germline V gene sequence: CDR1 LGHNA, CDR2 YNFKEQ. The CDR3 contains 18 residues. After removal of 4 bases from V and 0 bases from J, the junction contained 14 bases not matched to a gene. How the authors handled the data: Using reference gene primer amplification, nucleated cell counts were estimated. Clones were read by immunoSEQ multiplex PCR, and TCRdb kept only the in-frame ones, dropping some. V and J calls plus clone size are reproduced from that table; the DNA served to infer D and trimming. The sample has under 50,000 clones; roughly 91% are singletons. Sequences were obtained from peripheral blood. The J gene is TRBJ1-2, the V gene TRBV4-2, with 7 bases aligning to TRBD1. This sequence was found in a man aged 45-65 years with active COVID-19. CDR3 amino acids: CASSPPGTVVLANYGYTF. The CDR3 nucleotides are TGTGCCAGCAGCCCCCCGGGGACAGTGGTATTAGCTAACTATGGCTACACCTTC.